One and the same sample provided the 10 T cell receptor beta chains below, sequenced in a study of shared clonotypes between healthy human individuals. TCRdb's copy holds only in-frame clones and misses some; the assay was immunoSEQ multiplex PCR. The sample consists of about 490,000 clones, about 72% of them appearing once. Sequencing was carried out using PBMCs. These receptors were collected from a woman in her forties in good health. Some clones in this sample may be carry-over from other donors' samples.

This clone was recorded only once. The chain carries TRBV10-2 and TRBJ2-7, with 8 bases lining up with TRBD2. This CDR3 has 15 residues. The J segment lost 6 bases and the V segment lost 3 bases, leaving 10 bases of the junction unmatched. Germline V gives CDR1 WSHSY, CDR2 SAAADI. The CDR3 DNA is TGCGCCAGCAGTGAAGCGAGCGGGAGATTCTGCGAGCAGTACTTC. Translating gives CASSEASGRFCEQYF.

The chain uses TRBV5-8 and TRBJ1-2, with TRBD1 as a possible D gene (5 bases). V was shortened by 5 bases and J by 4 bases, with 15 bases between the two germline ends. CDR1 is SGHTS, CDR2 YDEGEE, per germline. The length of the CDR3 is 14 residues. The chain's CDR3 is CASSDRQRFYGYTF. The CDR3 DNA reads TGTGCCAGCAGTGACAGACAGCGTTTCTATGGCTACACCTTC.

The rearrangement joins TRBV5-6 to TRBJ2-3; D is ambiguous. Trimming took off 5 bases at V and 0 bases at J, with 7 bases between the two ends. This CDR3 region has 13 residues. Per the germline V gene, CDR1 is SGHDT and CDR2 is YYEEEE. The CDR3, as DNA: TGTGCCAGCAGACGGACCAGCACAGATACGCAGTATTTT. This translates into CASRRTSTDTQYF.

CDR3 DNA sequence: TGTGCCAGCAGCTTGGGACGGACTAGCGGGGGGCAAGAGACCCAGTACTTC. The encoded protein is CASSLGRTSGGQETQYF. V is TRBV7-9 and J is TRBJ2-5; 14 bases match TRBD2. This CDR3 is built from 17 residues. The trim removed 3 bases at V and 2 bases at J, leaving 5 bases unmatched. CDR1 is SEHNR, CDR2 FQNEAQ, per germline (reference sequence).

The chain is built from TRBV27 and TRBJ2-6; no clear D gene. This CDR3 contains 17 residues. Trimming cost V 2 bases and J 3 bases, with 14 bases left between them. Germline V gene lookup returns CDR1 MNHEY and CDR2 SMNVEV (reference sequence). CDR3 protein: CASSLTGPSSGANVLTF. In DNA, the CDR3 is TGTGCCAGCAGTTTAACCGGCCCCAGCAGTGGGGCCAACGTCCTGACTTTC.

The chain combines TRBV7-6 with TRBJ2-5; the D is unclear. Germline V gene data show CDR1 as SGHVS and CDR2 as FNYEAQ. The CDR3 runs to 13 residues. The germline V and J ends were trimmed by 2 bases and 3 bases, with 7 bases remaining between them. The CDR3 loop is CASSLIWEETQYF. In DNA form, the CDR3 reads TGTGCCAGCAGCTTAATCTGGGAAGAGACCCAGTACTTC.

The chain carries TRBV28 and TRBJ2-5; 13 bases are shared with TRBD2. The J call is uncertain, as TRBJ2-7 better fits the DNA end. Germline CDR1 is MDHEN and CDR2 is SYDVKM. The CDR3 consists of 16 residues. CDR3 DNA: TGTGCCAGCAGTCCCCTGACTAGCGGGGGGTCCTACGAGCAGTACTTC. Translated, it gives CASSPLTSGGSYEQYF.

This clone has a single count. The genes are TRBV6-1 and TRBJ2-7; TRBD1 might be the D (5 bases). Looked up from germline, CDR1 is MNHNS and CDR2 is SASEGT. The CDR3 length is 15 residues. Deletions cut 3 bases from V and 0 bases from J, with 12 bases between. The CDR3 reads CASSDPGAASYEQYF. CDR3 nucleotides: TGTGCCAGCAGTGATCCTGGGGCAGCCTCCTACGAGCAGTACTTC.

V gene TRBV5-1 combines with J gene TRBJ2-5, with D hard to call. The CDR3 length is 16 residues. V lost 0 bases, J lost 2 bases, and 14 bases lay in between. Germline CDR1 SGHRS, CDR2 YFSETQ. In DNA, the CDR3 is TGCGCCAGCAGCTTGGACGGCGGATTCTTGCAAGAGACCCAGTACTTC. Its translation is CASSLDGGFLQETQYF.

The rearrangement uses TRBV18 and TRBJ2-7; no clear D. The ends were cut back, 3 bases at V and 3 bases at J, with 12 bases in the middle. Germline assignment: CDR1 KGHSH and CDR2 LQKENI. The CDR3 contains 14 residues. The CDR3 reads CASSPPGRNYEQYF. DNA for the CDR3: TGTGCCAGCTCACCCCCGGGCAGAAACTACGAGCAGTACTTC.